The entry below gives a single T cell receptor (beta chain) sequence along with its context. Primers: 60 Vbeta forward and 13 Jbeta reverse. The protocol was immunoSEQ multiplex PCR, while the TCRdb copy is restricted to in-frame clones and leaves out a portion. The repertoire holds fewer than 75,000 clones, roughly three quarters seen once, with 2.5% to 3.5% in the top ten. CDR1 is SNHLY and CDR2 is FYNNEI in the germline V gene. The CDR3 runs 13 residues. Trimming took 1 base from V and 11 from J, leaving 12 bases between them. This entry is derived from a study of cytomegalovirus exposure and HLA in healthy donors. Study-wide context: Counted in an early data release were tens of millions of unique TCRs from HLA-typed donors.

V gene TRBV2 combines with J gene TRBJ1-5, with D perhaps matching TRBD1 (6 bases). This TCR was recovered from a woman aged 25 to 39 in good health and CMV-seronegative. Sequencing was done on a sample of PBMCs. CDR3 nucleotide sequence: TGTGCCAGCAGTGAAGAAGGACAGACAGCCCAGCATTTT. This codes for CASSEEGQTAQHF.